This TCR beta chain stems from a study of identical twins. Unique molecular identifiers were present on cDNA, and template switching added a universal primer site. TCRdb called the 5' RACE reads again in MiXCR, with one record for every CDR3 protein. The sample contains 200,000 or so distinct CDR3 sequences, approximately 15% of which appear only once. In its sample, this clonotype was seen a few times. Its specificity is not known. Germline V CDR1 and CDR2: DFQATT, SNEGSKA (reference sequence). The CDR3 runs 14 residues. V trimming: 5 bases; J trimming: 5 bases; junction bases outside the gene matches: 5. Notes on the study in general: In zero-insertion analyses, partial confounding could arise from invariant MAIT and iNKT cells.

The data also belong to a second study, concerning T cells expressing NK-cell markers.

The sequence was obtained from a young woman in good health. The rearrangement links TRBV20-1 to TRBJ1-6; TRBD1 agrees at 8 bases. The sequencing input was CD8+ T cells sorted from blood. The CDR3 sequence: CSAATGENNSPLHF. CDR3 bases: TGCAGTGCTGCGACAGGGGAGAATAATTCACCCCTCCACTTT.